These 32 T cell receptor beta chains came from one sample sequenced in a study of T-cell reconstitution after alpha-beta-depleted transplantation in children. TCRbeta library preparation incorporated unique molecular identifiers. MiXCR, applied by TCRdb to the PCR reads, yields one record per CDR3 protein. Among under 140,000 distinct CDR3 sequences listed, 10% were seen once. The material sequenced was PBMCs from the stem cell graft donor, taken from the stem cell graft. The origin of the receptors is a human donor who donated a stem cell graft to a child with acute lymphoblastic leukemia.

At least ten counts were recorded for this clonotype. The rearrangement joins TRBV12-3 or TRBV12-4 to TRBJ2-4; perhaps TRBD2 as D (7 bases). The CDR3 is 16 residues long. V dropped 3 bases and J dropped 6 bases, with 18 bases sitting between them. This CDR3 is CASSLGGLRERNIQYF. In DNA form, the CDR3 reads TGTGCCAGCAGTTTGGGGGGGCTGAGGGAAAGAAACATTCAGTACTTC.

V is TRBV19 and J is TRBJ2-5; 7 bases line up with TRBD1. V lost 3 bases and J lost 5; bases outside the gene matches: 12. The CDR3 has 16 residues. Germline values: CDR1 LNHDA, CDR2 SQIVND (reference sequence). The CDR3 reads CASSINRQGLGETQYF. The CDR3 nucleotides are TGTGCCAGTAGTATTAACCGACAGGGTTTAGGGGAGACCCAGTACTTC.

This clonotype showed up many times. CDR3 nucleotides: TGTGCCAGCAGCTTAGAGGGGTCCCGAGGGACCGGGGAGCTGTTTTTT. It encodes CASSLEGSRGTGELFF. The rearrangement uses TRBV7-9 and TRBJ2-2; D assignment may be TRBD1 or TRBD2 (5 bases each). Germline V CDR1 and CDR2: SEHNR, FQNEAQ (reference sequence). V was trimmed by 1 base and J by 5 bases, leaving 14 bases between them. The CDR3 is 16 residues long.

There are many counts of this clonotype. V gene TRBV5-1 combines with J gene TRBJ2-7; tentatively, D is TRBD2 (5 bases). The CDR3 consists of 12 residues. V was shortened by 4 bases and J by 4 bases, with 9 bases between the two germline ends. Germline lookup yields CDR1 SGHRS and CDR2 YFSETQ. The CDR3 DNA sequence: TGCGCCAGCAGCCCGGGGTTGTACGAGCAGTACTTC. Its translation: CASSPGLYEQYF.

This clonotype came up many times. This chain connects TRBV5-1 to TRBJ2-2; a possible D gene is TRBD2 (6 bases). This CDR3 is built from 16 residues. Trimming took 2 bases from V and 0 from J, leaving 11 bases between them. Germline loops: CDR1 SGHRS, CDR2 YFSETQ. In nucleotides, the CDR3 is TGCGCCAGCAGCTTAGTAGGGACTTCGAACACCGGGGAGCTGTTTTTT. It translates to CASSLVGTSNTGELFF.

This clonotype has at least ten counts. The genes are TRBV7-8 and TRBJ1-5; D gene uncertain. Germline CDR1 SGHVS, CDR2 FQNEAQ. The CDR3 is 14 amino acids. V was clipped by 3 bases and J by 2 bases, with 8 bases between them. CDR3 coding DNA: TGTGCCAGCAGCTTCTGGCAGGGCAATCAGCCCCAGCATTTT. Its protein is CASSFWQGNQPQHF.

This clonotype has just a few counts. This sequence joins TRBV5-5 and TRBJ2-3; D possibly matches TRBD1 or TRBD2 (5 bases each). This CDR3 is 14 amino acids long. The germline CDR1 and CDR2 sequences are SGHKS and YYEKEE (reference sequence). Trimming took 2 bases from V and 3 from J, leaving 10 bases between them. CDR3 in amino acids: CASSFGARTDTQYF. The CDR3 DNA reads TGTGCCAGCAGCTTCGGGGCGAGAACAGATACGCAGTATTTT.

The CDR3 protein is CASSGFGRGETQYF. CDR3 in DNA: TGTGCCAGCAGTGGTTTTGGCAGGGGAGAGACCCAGTACTTC. The rearrangement links TRBV2 to TRBJ2-5; a possible D gene is TRBD1 (6 bases). Trimming shortened V by 4 bases and J by 4 bases, and 13 bases separated the two germline ends. The CDR3 contains 14 residues. CDR1 is SNHLY and CDR2 is FYNNEI in the germline V gene. The full variable domain, rest sourced from reference TRBV2 and TRBJ2-5, is EPEVTQTPSHQVTQMGQEVILRCVPISNHLYFYWYRQILGQKVEFLVSFYNNEISEKSEIFDDQFSVERPDGSNFTLKIRSTKLEDSAMYFCASSGFGRGETQYFGPGTRLLVL.

Comment on this clonotype: Since a much larger clone is just one base distant, this may be a read error. The chain has TRBV4-2 and TRBJ2-7; a possible D gene is TRBD2 (5 bases). The length of the CDR3 is 13 residues. CDR1 is LGHNA, CDR2 YNFKEQ, per germline. The CDR3: CAISPGLQYEQYF. In DNA form, the CDR3 reads TGTGCCATCAGCCCCGGACTGCAATACGAGCAGTACTTC.

This clonotype occurred many times. The chain couples TRBV2 to TRBJ2-6; no definite D call. Germline V gene sequence: CDR1 SNHLY, CDR2 FYNNEI. The CDR3 runs 15 residues. V lost 3 bases and J 2 bases, leaving 8 bases between the germline ends. CDR3 DNA sequence: TGTGCCAGCAGTGACGCCCGGGCTGGGGCCAACGTCCTGACTTTC. This sequence encodes CASSDARAGANVLTF.

This clonotype was picked up many times. The chain links TRBV7-9 to TRBJ1-1, with D maybe TRBD1 (6 bases). Germline V gene data show CDR1 as SEHNR and CDR2 as FQNEAQ (reference sequence). There are 15 residues in the CDR3. V dropped 0 bases and J dropped 4 bases, with 12 bases sitting between them. CDR3 in amino acids: CASSLAGGAGTEAFF. DNA of the CDR3: TGTGCCAGCAGCTTAGCGGGGGGCGCAGGCACTGAAGCTTTCTTT.

This clonotype was seen ten or more times. The chain couples TRBV27 to TRBJ2-1; D call uncertain. Germline V gene data show CDR1 as MNHEY and CDR2 as SMNVEV (reference sequence). Trimming removed 6 bases at V and 5 bases at J, with 5 bases between. This CDR3 comprises 11 residues. As DNA, the CDR3 is TGTGCCAGCAGCCGAAACAATGAGCAGTTCTTC. It translates to CASSRNNEQFF.

The chain joins TRBV10-3 to TRBJ1-4, with D perhaps TRBD1 (5 bases). Trimming removed 4 bases at V and 0 bases at J, with 9 bases between. The length of the CDR3 is 15 residues. The germline gives CDR1 ENHRY, CDR2 SYGVKD. CDR3 residues: CAISARDATNEKLFF. CDR3 nucleotide sequence: TGTGCCATCAGTGCCAGGGATGCAACTAATGAAAAACTGTTTTTT.

The table lists this clonotype with many counts. V and J are TRBV2 and TRBJ2-1, with no clear D. The V end lost 7 bases, the J end lost 10 bases, and 5 bases lay between the germline ends. CDR1 SNHLY and CDR2 FYNNEI come from the germline V gene. The CDR3 is 9 amino acids. DNA of the CDR3: TGTGCCAGCACCGGGGAGCAGTTCTTC. The encoded protein is CASTGEQFF.

This clonotype turned up a few times. The CDR3 DNA follows: TGTGCCAGCAGTTTAATTGGTAATTCACCCCTCCACTTT. It codes for CASSLIGNSPLHF. This chain uses TRBV28 with TRBJ1-6; no clear D gene. CDR1 and CDR2 from the germline V gene are MDHEN and SYDVKM. V lost 2 bases and J 6 bases, leaving 5 bases between the germline ends. This CDR3 spans 13 amino acids. The whole variable domain, remainder taken from reference TRBV28 and TRBJ1-6, is DVKVTQSSRYLVKRTGEKVFLECVQDMDHENMFWYRQDPGLGLRLIYFSYDVKMKEKGDIPEGYSVSREKKERFSLILESASTNQTSMYLCASSLIGNSPLHFGNGTRLTVT.

This clonotype has just a few counts. The chain is built from TRBV10-3 and TRBJ2-6; 7 nucleotides agree with TRBD1. This CDR3 contains 18 residues. V gave up 4 bases and J gave up 0 bases; unmatched junction bases: 9. Germline CDR1 reads ENHRY; CDR2 reads SYGVKD. The CDR3 nucleotides read TGTGCCATCAGTGGAGCAGTAGGACAGGACTCTGGGGCCAACGTCCTGACTTTC. It specifies CAISGAVGQDSGANVLTF.

This clonotype was seen many times. The rearrangement joins TRBV12-3 or TRBV12-4 to TRBJ1-2; 9 bases match TRBD1. The CDR3 loop spans 14 amino acids. After removal of 6 bases from V and 3 bases from J, the junction contained 5 bases not matched to a gene. In DNA, the CDR3 is TGTGCCAGCAGCCTACAGGGGGCGGACTATGGCTACACCTTC. Protein: CASSLQGADYGYTF.

This clonotype was seen many times. The V gene is TRBV5-1, the J gene TRBJ2-3; D might be TRBD2 (6 bases). The CDR3 covers 14 residues. Germline V gene data show CDR1 as SGHRS and CDR2 as YFSETQ. Trimming pared 0 bases from V and 4 bases from J, leaving 9 bases between. The CDR3 loop is CASSLEGRPDTQYF. As DNA, the CDR3 is TGCGCCAGCAGCTTGGAAGGGAGGCCAGATACGCAGTATTTT.

The table lists this clonotype with many counts. This chain joins TRBV4-1 and TRBJ2-7; weak D call: TRBD2 (5 bases). The CDR3 has 15 amino acids. Germline loops: CDR1 MGHRA, CDR2 YSYEKL. Trimming took off 1 base at V and 0 bases at J, with 10 bases between the two ends. CDR3 in amino acids: CASSQVAGNSYEQYF. The CDR3 DNA reads TGCGCCAGCAGCCAAGTAGCCGGGAACTCCTACGAGCAGTACTTC.

This clonotype was detected many times. The chain combines TRBV12-3 or TRBV12-4 with TRBJ1-1; TRBD1 agrees at 7 bases. CDR3 length equals 16 residues. Trimming cost V 0 bases and J 1 base; bases outside gene matches: 5. The CDR3 is CASSLAGGQTNTEAFF. The DNA of the CDR3 is TGTGCCAGCAGTTTAGCGGGGGGACAGACGAACACTGAAGCTTTCTTT.

This clonotype was counted many times. The chain combines TRBV20-1 with TRBJ2-2; 8 bases agree with TRBD1. Germline V gene lookup returns CDR1 DFQATT and CDR2 SNEGSKA (reference sequence). V shed 3 bases, J shed 2 bases, and the junction held 5 bases outside the gene matches. The CDR3 covers 15 residues. CDR3 coding DNA: TGCAGTGCTAGGATCAGGGGGCTTAACACCGGGGAGCTGTTTTTT. The encoded protein is CSARIRGLNTGELFF.

In this sample, this clonotype turned up many times. V is TRBV4-2 and J is TRBJ1-5; D is unclear. The CDR3 runs 15 residues. The V end lost 1 base, the J end lost 0 bases, and 7 bases lay between the germline ends. The V gene's germline CDR1 is LGHNA and CDR2 YNFKEQ. CDR3 DNA sequence: TGTGCCAGCAGCCAAGGAGGGTTTAGCAATCAGCCCCAGCATTTT. Translation: CASSQGGFSNQPQHF.

The sample holds many counts of this clonotype. V gene TRBV11-3 combines with J gene TRBJ2-2; tentatively, D is TRBD1 or TRBD2 (6 bases each). Germline V gives CDR1 SGHNT, CDR2 YENEEA. The CDR3 consists of 21 residues. Trimming shortened V by 3 bases and J by 4 bases, and 30 bases separated the two germline ends. CDR3 sequence: CASSLSPELWGAGLFTGELFF. The CDR3 DNA reads TGTGCCAGCAGCTTGTCTCCCGAATTATGGGGGGCTGGATTATTCACCGGGGAGCTGTTTTTT.

About this clonotype: Its ends do not fully match the called genes, so a read error is possible. J is TRBJ1-3 and V is TRBV2; D unclear. From germline, CDR1 is SNHLY and CDR2 FYNNEI. The CDR3 covers 12 residues. The CDR3 region is CASSSPGNTIYF. The CDR3 DNA sequence: TGTGCCAGCAGTTCCCCTGGGAACACCATATATTTT.

This clonotype was seen many times. The chain recombines TRBV5-1 with TRBJ2-3; TRBD2 agrees at 10 bases. CDR1 and CDR2 from the germline V gene are SGHRS and YFSETQ. The V gene end was trimmed by 3 bases and the J gene end by 2 bases; junction bases not matched to a gene: 6. The length of the CDR3 is 16 residues. CDR3 nucleotides: TGCGCCAGCAGCTACCCTAGCGGGAGCATCACAGATACGCAGTATTTT. Amino acids: CASSYPSGSITDTQYF.

In this sample, this clonotype turned up many times. J is TRBJ1-6 and V is TRBV5-1; perhaps TRBD1 as D (5 bases). The germline V gene encodes CDR1 SGHRS and CDR2 YFSETQ. Trimming took 3 bases from V and 5 from J, leaving 9 bases between them. The CDR3 runs 14 residues. The CDR3 nucleotides read TGCGCCAGCAGCTATGGGACGGATAATTCACCCCTCCACTTT. Amino acids: CASSYGTDNSPLHF.

A remark on this clonotype: A much larger clone is a single base away; this may be a read error. The chain links TRBV12-3 or TRBV12-4 to TRBJ2-5; weak D call: TRBD1 (6 bases). The CDR3 spans 11 residues. CDR3 amino acids: CSSRGRETQYF. Written as DNA, the CDR3 is TGTTCCAGCAGGGGTCGAGAGACCCAGTACTTC.

This clonotype was seen many times. This chain uses TRBV27 with TRBJ2-1; possible D gene TRBD2, 6 bases. V was clipped by 8 bases and J by 0 bases, with 17 bases between them. The germline V gene has CDR1 MNHEY and CDR2 SMNVEV (reference sequence). The CDR3 sequence is 16 residues long. The CDR3 region has the DNA TGTGCCAGCGATCTTACGGGACTCCGCTCCTACAATGAGCAGTTCTTC. Encoded protein: CASDLTGLRSYNEQFF.

About this clonotype: The junction does not match germline at one end; this may be a read error. J is TRBJ2-3 and V is TRBV7-7; the D gene is possibly TRBD2 (7 bases). This CDR3 is built from 13 residues. Germline loops: CDR1 SSHAT, CDR2 FNYEAQ (reference sequence). CDR3 loop: CASSGTKGDTQYF. The CDR3 nucleotides read TGTGCTAGCAGCGGGACAAAGGGAGATACGCAGTATTTT.

This chain joins TRBV2 and TRBJ2-3; D not resolved. Germline V gives CDR1 SNHLY, CDR2 FYNNEI. V lost 4 bases and J lost 2, with 10 bases in between. The CDR3 has 14 residues. CDR3 sequence reads: CASSGGRYTDTQYF. The CDR3 DNA reads as TGTGCCAGCAGTGGGGGTCGTTACACAGATACGCAGTATTTT.

This clonotype was seen many times. V and J are TRBV3-1 and TRBJ1-2, with 9 bases lining up with TRBD1. Germline V gives CDR1 LGHDT, CDR2 YNNKEL (reference sequence). This CDR3 region has 14 residues. Trimming cost V 7 bases and J 8 bases; bases outside gene matches: 11. The CDR3 DNA reads TGTGCCAGCAACTCGCGGACAGGGGTTTACGGCTACACCTTC. Protein product: CASNSRTGVYGYTF.

This clonotype has at least ten counts. The CDR3 coding sequence is TGCAGTGCTAACGGAGGAAGGGGCGGGGAGCTGTTTTTT. Translating it yields CSANGGRGGELFF. The V call is TRBV20-1, the J call TRBJ2-2; either TRBD1 or TRBD2 may supply D (5 bases each). Germline CDR1 is DFQATT and CDR2 is SNEGSKA (reference sequence). Trimming took off 4 bases at V and 7 bases at J, with 13 bases between the two ends. This CDR3 has 13 residues.